The rows below give T cell receptor beta chains drawn from one sample of a study of T-cell reconstitution after alpha-beta-depleted transplantation in children. MiXCR, run by TCRdb on the PCR reads, gives a single entry per CDR3 protein. The data hold about 350,000 distinct CDR3 sequences, with 15% to 20% observed a single time. The sequencing here drew on PBMCs, mostly from graft donor cells, taken 360 days after TCRalphabeta/CD19-depleted stem cell transplant. Receptors were obtained from a male patient between 2 and 10 years old who had a stem cell transplant for acute lymphoblastic leukemia, so the T cells may come from the graft donor. Each CDR3 is given with its conserved first and last residue. D genes are given only for firm matches. Clone size appears in some rows only: once, few, many, or a class for an expanded clone.

J: TRBJ2-1
D: TRBD1
size: few
V: TRBV7-9
DNA: TGTGCCAGCAGCCGAGGGACAGGGAACTACAATGAGCAGTTCTTC
CDR3: CASSRGTGNYNEQFF

J: TRBJ2-1
D: TRBD2
size: few
V: TRBV7-6
DNA: TGTGCCAGCAGCTCCTGGGCCCTAGCGGGGAGGAACAATGAGCAGTTCTTC
CDR3: CASSSWALAGRNNEQFF

J: TRBJ1-4
D: -
size: -
V: TRBV19
DNA: TGTGCCAGTACCTCAAAGGGGTTAATTAATGAAAAACTGTTTTTT
CDR3: CASTSKGLINEKLFF

J: TRBJ2-1
D: TRBD2
size: many
V: TRBV6-5
DNA: TGTGCCAGCAGTTACTCCGGGACTACCAATGAGCAGTTCTTC
CDR3: CASSYSGTTNEQFF

J: TRBJ2-2
D: -
size: few
V: TRBV27
DNA: TGTGCCAGCAGGGGAGCTAAGAACACCGGGGAGCTGTTTTTT
CDR3: CASRGAKNTGELFF

J: TRBJ2-7
D: -
size: few
V: TRBV12-3/TRBV12-4
DNA: TGTGCCAGCAGTTTAGAAGGGGTCGGCTACGAGCAGTACTTC
CDR3: CASSLEGVGYEQYF

J: TRBJ2-1
D: -
size: -
V: TRBV6-2/TRBV6-3
DNA: TGTGCCAGCAACACAGCTGCCTACCCCAGCTCCTACAATGAGCAGTTCTTC
CDR3: CASNTAAYPSSYNEQFF

J: TRBJ2-5
D: -
size: few
V: TRBV29-1
DNA: TGCAGCGTTGCCGACATGAGGGAACAAGAGACCCAGTACTTC
CDR3: CSVADMREQETQYF

J: TRBJ2-7
D: -
size: many
V: TRBV2
DNA: TGTGCCAGCAGTGAAGGCCGGGACTCCTACGAGCAGTACTTC
CDR3: CASSEGRDSYEQYF

J: TRBJ2-3
D: -
size: -
V: TRBV3-1
DNA: TGTGCCAGCAGCCCTCGGACTCCCACCAACCCAGATACGCAGTATTTT
CDR3: CASSPRTPTNPDTQYF

J: TRBJ2-7
D: -
size: few
V: TRBV28
DNA: TGTGCCAGCAGTCCCGGAAGACTTAGGAACTACGAGCAGTACTTC
CDR3: CASSPGRLRNYEQYF

J: TRBJ2-1
D: -
size: many
V: TRBV4-1
DNA: TGCGCCAGCAGCCAAGGAGATAGAAGCTCCTACAATGAGCAGTTCTTC
CDR3: CASSQGDRSSYNEQFF

J: TRBJ2-1
D: -
size: -
V: TRBV20-1
DNA: TGCAGTGCTAGAGACTTGGGACGAGGGAATGAGCAGTTCTTC
CDR3: CSARDLGRGNEQFF

J: TRBJ1-3
D: -
size: few
V: TRBV12-5
DNA: TGTGCTAGTGGCCGGACCCGGGACGGTGGAAACACCATATATTTT
CDR3: CASGRTRDGGNTIYF

J: TRBJ2-3
D: TRBD2
size: few
V: TRBV20-1
DNA: TGCAGTGCTAGTAGGCTAGCGGGAGTGAAGGATACGCAGTATTTT
CDR3: CSASRLAGVKDTQYF

J: TRBJ2-7
D: -
size: many
V: TRBV6-2/TRBV6-3
DNA: TGTGCCAGCAGTACGATCCGGGACGAGCAGTACTTC
CDR3: CASSTIRDEQYF

J: TRBJ2-5
D: -
size: -
V: TRBV10-2
DNA: TGCGCCAGCAGTGCTGCCTGGACACGGCGGCGGGTCCAAGAGACCCAGTACTTC
CDR3: CASSAAWTRRRVQETQYF

J: TRBJ2-5
D: TRBD1
size: few
V: TRBV20-1
DNA: TGCAGTGCTAAAGGACAGGGCCAAGAGACCCAGTACTTC
CDR3: CSAKGQGQETQYF

J: TRBJ1-1
D: -
size: -
V: TRBV28
DNA: TGTGCCAGCAGGTATTCAAGGGTAGCCACTGAAGCTTTCTTT
CDR3: CASRYSRVATEAFF

J: TRBJ2-5
D: -
size: many
V: TRBV20-1
DNA: TGCAGTGGGCGGCGCGGGCCGGAGACCCAGTACTTC
CDR3: CSGRRGPETQYF

J: TRBJ2-7
D: -
size: -
V: TRBV4-3
DNA: TGCGCCAGCAGCCACGCGTCACAGGGGAGGGATTTTTACGAGCAGTACTTC
CDR3: CASSHASQGRDFYEQYF

J: TRBJ2-2
D: -
size: many
V: TRBV29-1
DNA: TGCAGCGCTGCCGACGCTAACACCGGGGAGCTGTTTTTT
CDR3: CSAADANTGELFF

J: TRBJ2-5
D: -
size: few
V: TRBV11-1
DNA: TGTGCCAAACCAACAGGTGAACAAGAGACCCAGTACTTC
CDR3: CAKPTGEQETQYF

J: TRBJ2-1
D: TRBD2
size: -
V: TRBV20-1
DNA: TGCAGTGCTCGACTAGCGCGAGGTGTCTACAATGAGCAGTTCTTC
CDR3: CSARLARGVYNEQFF

J: TRBJ2-1
D: TRBD2
size: -
V: TRBV9
DNA: TGTGCCAGCAGCCCTAGCGGGAGTCCCTACAATGAGCAGTTCTTC
CDR3: CASSPSGSPYNEQFF

J: TRBJ2-7
D: -
size: few
V: TRBV7-8
DNA: TGTGCCAGCAGCTTCAAGGGCGGCTACGAGCAGTACTTC
CDR3: CASSFKGGYEQYF

J: TRBJ2-3
D: -
size: -
V: TRBV12-3/TRBV12-4
DNA: TGTGCCAGCAGGTGGGACATCTTCACAGATACGCAGTATTTT
CDR3: CASRWDIFTDTQYF

J: TRBJ2-7
D: -
size: few
V: TRBV27
DNA: TGTGCCAGCAGGCAAGGGGGAGTCCCGACCTACGAGCAGTACTTC
CDR3: CASRQGGVPTYEQYF

J: TRBJ2-3
D: -
size: many
V: TRBV5-1
DNA: TGCGCCAGCAGCTTGGAGGGAGCAGATACGCAGTATTTT
CDR3: CASSLEGADTQYF

J: TRBJ2-5
D: -
size: -
V: TRBV12-3/TRBV12-4
DNA: TGTGCCAGCAGTCCCCATAGTTGGGAGACCCAGTACTTC
CDR3: CASSPHSWETQYF

J: TRBJ2-3
D: TRBD2
size: few
V: TRBV4-3
DNA: TGCGCCACCTTACTACTAGCGGGAGAGGTAGACACAGATACGCAGTATTTT
CDR3: CATLLLAGEVDTDTQYF

J: TRBJ1-2
D: -
size: -
V: TRBV4-1
DNA: TGCGCCAGCGGCCCAAGGGGGTTCTATGGCTACACCTTC
CDR3: CASGPRGFYGYTF

J: TRBJ1-6
D: -
size: few
V: TRBV7-9
DNA: TGTGCCAGCAGCTTAGGGGTTTCACCCCTCCACTTT
CDR3: CASSLGVSPLHF

J: TRBJ2-7
D: TRBD2
size: few
V: TRBV10-3
DNA: TGTGCCATCAGTGAGTCTAAGGGAGGGTCCTACGAGCAGTACTTC
CDR3: CAISESKGGSYEQYF

J: TRBJ1-5
D: -
size: few
V: TRBV29-1
DNA: TGCAGCGTTGAAACTCAGGGAATGGGGAAGAGCAATCAGCCCCAGCATTTT
CDR3: CSVETQGMGKSNQPQHF

J: TRBJ2-2
D: -
size: many
V: TRBV12-3/TRBV12-4
DNA: TGTGCCAGCAGTTTTCGGCCTCGGGGGGAGCTGTTTTTT
CDR3: CASSFRPRGELFF

J: TRBJ2-7
D: -
size: -
V: TRBV20-1
DNA: TGCAGTGCCAAGCAAGCCCCGGGCGCTACCTACGAGCAGTACTTC
CDR3: CSAKQAPGATYEQYF

J: TRBJ2-3
D: -
size: -
V: TRBV7-2
DNA: TGTGCCAGCAGCTTAGCCGGGACCAACACAGATACGCAGTATTTT
CDR3: CASSLAGTNTDTQYF

J: TRBJ2-5
D: TRBD2
size: -
V: TRBV6-5
DNA: TGTGCCAGCAGTTACAGTCTAGCGGGAGAGACCCAGTACTTC
CDR3: CASSYSLAGETQYF

J: TRBJ1-4
D: -
size: -
V: TRBV5-1
DNA: TGCGCCAGCAGCTTGGAGGTCAGGGGTGAAAAACTGTTTTTT
CDR3: CASSLEVRGEKLFF

J: TRBJ1-4
D: -
size: -
V: TRBV20-1
DNA: TGCAGTGCTATTCTACGGGGGCGGGTTGAAAAACTGTTTTTT
CDR3: CSAILRGRVEKLFF

J: TRBJ2-1
D: -
size: -
V: TRBV7-9
DNA: TGTGCCAGCAGCTCCGTATCAACTAGGGCCTACAATGAGCAGTTCTTC
CDR3: CASSSVSTRAYNEQFF

J: TRBJ2-1
D: -
size: few
V: TRBV9
DNA: TGTGCCAGCAGCGATCTAAGGGGCTCCTACAATGAGCAGTTCTTC
CDR3: CASSDLRGSYNEQFF

J: TRBJ1-4
D: TRBD1
size: -
V: TRBV4-3
DNA: TGCGCCAGCAGCCAGGACAGGGGTAGAAATGAAAAACTGTTTTTT
CDR3: CASSQDRGRNEKLFF

J: TRBJ2-4
D: -
size: -
V: TRBV28
DNA: TGTGCCAGCCGATACGCGGGACTCCCCCAAGACATTCAGTACTTC
CDR3: CASRYAGLPQDIQYF

J: TRBJ1-4
D: -
size: -
V: TRBV14
DNA: TGTGCCAGCAGCCCTACAGGGCGGAAACTGTTTTTT
CDR3: CASSPTGRKLFF

J: TRBJ1-5
D: TRBD1
size: few
V: TRBV7-2
DNA: TGTGCCAGCAGCTTAGGATATAGACAGGGGAATCAGCCCCAGCATTTT
CDR3: CASSLGYRQGNQPQHF

J: TRBJ2-7
D: -
size: -
V: TRBV6-2/TRBV6-3
DNA: TGTGCCAGCATCCAGGGGGGGAGGGCCCGAGAGCAGTACTTC
CDR3: CASIQGGRAREQYF

J: TRBJ2-4
D: -
size: few
V: TRBV12-3/TRBV12-4
DNA: TGTGCCAGCAGTTTTGCCGGGGCCAAAAACATTCAGTACTTC
CDR3: CASSFAGAKNIQYF

J: TRBJ2-3
D: -
size: -
V: TRBV11-2
DNA: TGTGCCAGCAGCACGGGACAAGGCTCTTATACGCAGTATTTT
CDR3: CASSTGQGSYTQYF

J: TRBJ1-6
D: -
size: few
V: TRBV4-2
DNA: TGTGCCAGCAGCCAAGTGAGCAACAGCTTCTATAATTCACCCCTCCACTTT
CDR3: CASSQVSNSFYNSPLHF

J: TRBJ1-5
D: -
size: few
V: TRBV28
DNA: TGTGCCAGCAGTAGATACTCGCAGCAGCCCCAGCATTTT
CDR3: CASSRYSQQPQHF

J: TRBJ2-1
D: -
size: -
V: TRBV4-3
DNA: TGCGCCAGCAGCGGAAGGGTAGAGCGCTCCTACAATGAGCAGTTCTTC
CDR3: CASSGRVERSYNEQFF

J: TRBJ2-5
D: TRBD2
size: -
V: TRBV20-1
DNA: TGCAGTGCTAGATCCGGACTAGCGGGAGCAGTAGAACAAGAGACCCAGTACTTC
CDR3: CSARSGLAGAVEQETQYF

J: TRBJ2-3
D: TRBD2
size: -
V: TRBV6-5
DNA: TGTGCCAGCAGTCGAGCGGGGGATACGCAGTATTTT
CDR3: CASSRAGDTQYF

J: TRBJ2-5
D: -
size: once
V: TRBV5-1
DNA: TGCGCCAGCAGCTTCATAATGGGCCTCCATGTCCCGGAGACCCAGTACTTC
CDR3: CASSFIMGLHVPETQYF